The rows below give T cell receptor beta chains drawn from one sample of a study of post-analysis software for immune sequencing data. A single record per CDR3 protein comes from TCRdb applying MiXCR to the PCR reads. The data contain 450,000 to 700,000 distinct CDR3 sequences, roughly 45% of them singletons. Sequencing used blood. These receptors all come from a girl aged 5 to 17 with multiple sclerosis. Both conserved end residues are part of each CDR3. Each record gives: D gene, V gene, clone size, J gene, CDR3 DNA, CDR3 protein. D genes are given only for firm matches. A clone size is listed for some rows: how often the clone was seen (once, few, many), or a class if it is expanded.

>NA|TRBV4-1|many|TRBJ2-7
TGCGCCAGCAGCCAACGGGACTTCTCCTACGAGCAGTACTTC
CASSQRDFSYEQYF
>TRBD1|TRBV5-1|NA|TRBJ2-3
TGCGCCAGCAGCGGGGGACAGGGGAAGACAGATACGCAGTATTTT
CASSGGQGKTDTQYF
>NA|TRBV6-5|NA|TRBJ1-1
TGTGCCAGCAGTTCTTCCCCTGGTACGATGAACACTGAAGCTTTCTTT
CASSSSPGTMNTEAFF
>TRBD1|TRBV7-2|few|TRBJ2-7
TGTGCCAGCAGATGGCGATCTTTGGACAGGATCTACGAGCAGTACTTC
CASRWRSLDRIYEQYF
>NA|TRBV4-1|NA|TRBJ2-3
TGCGCCAGCAGCCAAGTCGTGCGCACAGATACGCAGTATTTT
CASSQVVRTDTQYF
>TRBD2|TRBV7-7|NA|TRBJ2-3
TGTGCTAGCAGCCCCCCGCTGCGGGGAGGGCCAGATACGCAGTATTTT
CASSPPLRGGPDTQYF
>NA|TRBV11-3|NA|TRBJ2-1
TGTGCCAGCAGTTTACGGGGGGCCGGGGATGAGCAGTTCTTC
CASSLRGAGDEQFF
>NA|TRBV12-3/TRBV12-4|NA|TRBJ2-3
TGTGCCAGCAGTCGTGGAGCGGGAGATACGCAGTATTTT
CASSRGAGDTQYF
>TRBD2|TRBV10-3|few|TRBJ2-3
TGTGCCATCAGCCTACCGAGGGAGCGGGAGTCAGATACGCAGTATTTT
CAISLPRERESDTQYF
>TRBD1|TRBV3-1|NA|TRBJ2-5
TGTGCCAGCAGCTTTGACAGGGCCCGACAAGAGACCCAGTACTTC
CASSFDRARQETQYF
>TRBD2|TRBV10-3|few|TRBJ2-1
TGTGCCATCAGTTCTAGCGGGAATGAGCAGTTCTTC
CAISSSGNEQFF
>NA|TRBV5-1|few|TRBJ1-6
TGCGCCAGCAGAGGTTCGGGGCAGGTCAATTCACCCCTCCACTTT
CASRGSGQVNSPLHF
>TRBD2|TRBV27|NA|TRBJ2-5
TGTGCCAGCAGTCGGGTAGCGGGAGCAGAGACCCAGTACTTC
CASSRVAGAETQYF
>TRBD1|TRBV12-3/TRBV12-4|NA|TRBJ1-5
TGTGCCAGCAGTTTTCGGGGCCTAACAGGGGGCAGCGGTAGCAATCAGCCCCAGCATTTT
CASSFRGLTGGSGSNQPQHF
>NA|TRBV4-1|many|TRBJ2-4
TGCGCCAGCAGTGTTATCCTAGCCAAAAACATTCAGTACTTC
CASSVILAKNIQYF
>NA|TRBV7-2|NA|TRBJ2-3
TGTGCCAGCAGGGGACCGATAGAAACAGATACGCAGTATTTT
CASRGPIETDTQYF
>TRBD2|TRBV7-6|NA|TRBJ2-7
TGTGCCAGCAGCTTAGGCGCAGGACTAGCTCACTACGAGCAGTACTTC
CASSLGAGLAHYEQYF
>NA|TRBV20-1|few|TRBJ2-1
TGCAGTGCCCCCGGGACATTGAGCTCCTACAATGAGCAGTTCTTC
CSAPGTLSSYNEQFF
>TRBD2|TRBV7-2|NA|TRBJ2-5
TGTGCCAGCAGCTCCCTAGGGACTAGCGGGAGAGAGACCCAGTACTTC
CASSSLGTSGRETQYF
>NA|TRBV12-3/TRBV12-4|few|TRBJ2-5
TGTGCCAGCAGTTTTAGGGCAGGGCTGGAGACCCAGTACTTC
CASSFRAGLETQYF
>TRBD1|TRBV28|NA|TRBJ1-5
TGTGCCAGCAGTTTTATCGACGGCAGGGGGATGCGGACCCAGCATTTT
CASSFIDGRGMRTQHF
>NA|TRBV14|NA|TRBJ2-5
TGTGCCAGCAGCCCCCTACGCCAAGAGACCCAGTACTTC
CASSPLRQETQYF
>TRBD1|TRBV4-1|few|TRBJ1-1
TGCGCCAGCAGCCAAGGGACAGGGGCAGCTTTCTTT
CASSQGTGAAFF
>TRBD1|TRBV20-1|NA|TRBJ1-2
TGCAGTGCAGAGCCCGGGACAGGGTCTGGCTACACCTTC
CSAEPGTGSGYTF
>TRBD2|TRBV7-3|few|TRBJ2-7
TGTGCCAGCAGCCTAGCGGGGGGCCAATACGAGCAGTACTTC
CASSLAGGQYEQYF
>TRBD2|TRBV20-1|once|TRBJ2-4
TGCAGTGCTGGGGAGGGAGACAAAAACATTCAGTACTTC
CSAGEGDKNIQYF
>TRBD2|TRBV7-9|NA|TRBJ2-2
TGTGCCAGCAGCAGAAGCGGGAATGTTGCCGGGGAGCTGTTTTTT
CASSRSGNVAGELFF
>NA|TRBV25-1|many|TRBJ2-7
TGTGCCAGCAGCCCCAGCGGTTTGGGCAGCCCGGGGTCCCGGGAGCAGTACTTC
CASSPSGLGSPGSREQYF
>NA|TRBV25-1|NA|TRBJ2-2
TGTGCCGGCATAGGACTAAACACCGGGGAGCTGTTTTTT
CAGIGLNTGELFF
>TRBD2|TRBV6-1|few|TRBJ2-2
TGTGCCAGCAGCCCGCGGGGGTTACCGCTCGCGAACACCGGGGAGCTGTTTTTT
CASSPRGLPLANTGELFF